The rows below give T cell receptor beta chains drawn from one sample of a study of regulatory T cells in long-lasting Graves disease. A single record per CDR3 protein comes from TCRdb applying MiXCR to the multiplex PCR reads. The sample contains approximately 400,000 distinct CDR3 sequences, around a quarter of which appear only once. Sample: peripheral blood mononuclear cells (PBMCs), taken when the disease was refractory, from a patient treated with antithyroid drugs. The receptors were gathered from a female donor with Graves disease. Each CDR3 is given with its conserved first and last residue.

CDR3 protein	J gene	V gene
CASSRGTELRSPLHF	TRBJ1-6	TRBV6-1
CTIVGGGDGYTF	TRBJ1-2	TRBV29-1
CSVQPSQETQYF	TRBJ2-5	TRBV29-1
CASSFRLTDTQYF	TRBJ2-3	TRBV28
CASSVDAGGLVKETQYF	TRBJ2-5	TRBV9
CASSGDRGGHNYGYTF	TRBJ1-2	TRBV2
CASSLEGLPAGELFF	TRBJ2-2	TRBV5-1
CASSLADRASTDTQYF	TRBJ2-3	TRBV7-2
CASRTDRGNRKTQYF	TRBJ2-5	TRBV6-2/TRBV6-3
CASREAPRSGANVLTF	TRBJ2-6	TRBV27
CSATKQGTSNQPQHF	TRBJ1-5	TRBV20-1
CASSLDAVGAFF	TRBJ1-1	TRBV5-6
CAWWPGNGYGYTF	TRBJ1-2	TRBV30
CASSQTWGLREQYF	TRBJ2-7	TRBV6-2/TRBV6-3
CAISERREAEAFF	TRBJ1-1	TRBV10-3
CASSQDGGQILAKNIQYF	TRBJ2-4	TRBV4-2
CASSLDRGQDTEAFF	TRBJ1-1	TRBV5-1